This T cell receptor beta chain was sequenced in a study of blood T cell repertoires in COVID-19. Study overall: T cells, B-cell-depleted T cells, or PBMCs provided the cDNA or gDNA that served as material.

Enrollment of patients from Seattle took place during active infection, with longitudinal follow-up. Per the authors' pipeline: Amplification of reference gene primers was used by the study to estimate nucleated cell counts. The data were produced by immunoSEQ multiplex PCR, yet TCRdb's version contains in-frame clones alone and is incomplete. D and trimming come from the DNA, and the V and J calls and clone size come from that table. The table lists tens of thousands of clones, approximately 84% of them singletons. The origin of this receptor is a man over 45 with COVID-19, enrolled during active disease. The specimen was peripheral blood.

CDR3 DNA: TGTGCCAGCAGCGTCCGACAGGGCAGGTTAATCTACGAGCAGTACTTC. Its translation is CASSVRQGRLIYEQYF. The chain uses TRBV13 and TRBJ2-7, with 7 bases matching TRBD1. The germline V gene has CDR1 PRHDT and CDR2 FYEKMQ (reference sequence). Trimming at V came to 5 bases and at J to 3 bases, leaving 13 bases not matched to a gene. CDR3 length: 16 amino acids.